These 15 T cell receptor beta chains share one sample of origin, sequenced in a study of spatial heterogeneity in lung cancer. Study-wide points: It was found that expanded intratumoral alpha and beta TCR counts tracked tumor mutation counts.

What these receptors recognize is not known. Time point specified: sample taken at primary tumor resection. TCRdb re-analysed the 5' RACE reads in MiXCR, keeping a single row per CDR3 protein. The data hold around 18,000 distinct CDR3 sequences, with about 7% observed a single time. The sample in question was lung tumor tissue, obtained at surgery. Receptors originate from a female donor with early-stage non-small cell lung cancer.

The table lists this clonotype with many counts. V gene TRBV29-1 combines with J gene TRBJ1-1, with TRBD1 identical over 7 bases. Germline-derived CDR1 and CDR2 are SQVTM and ANQGSEA. The CDR3 has 14 amino acids. Losses at the gene ends were 6 bases for V and 0 bases for J; bases not matched to a gene: 7. The CDR3 nucleotides read TGCAGCGTCCTTCCGGGACAGTTGAACACTGAAGCTTTCTTT. Protein: CSVLPGQLNTEAFF.

The chain has TRBV5-6 and TRBJ1-1; perhaps TRBD1 as D (5 bases). The CDR3 has 16 residues. The germline gives CDR1 SGHDT, CDR2 YYEEEE. V lost 1 base to trimming and J lost 0 bases, with 13 bases between them. CDR3 in DNA: TGTGCCAGCAGCTTGATGGCAGGGACCATGAACACTGAAGCTTTCTTT. The encoded protein is CASSLMAGTMNTEAFF.

This clonotype was recorded a few times. The genes are TRBV6-5 and TRBJ1-2; 9 bases map to TRBD1. Germline V CDR1 and CDR2: MNHEY, SVGAGI. Trimming removed 5 bases from V and 4 bases from J; junction bases left unmatched: 8. CDR3 size: 15 residues. The CDR3 DNA sequence: TGTGCCAGCAGTATACAGGGGGCCGACCCCTATGGCTACACCTTC. Translating it yields CASSIQGADPYGYTF.

This clonotype was detected a few times. Mismatch with germline at one junction end may stem from a read error. The chain is built from TRBV7-7 and TRBJ2-5; possible D gene TRBD1, 7 bases. The V gene's germline CDR1 is SSHAT and CDR2 FNYEAQ (reference sequence). CDR3 length equals 15 residues. CDR3: CASSIAEGQSVTQYF. The CDR3 DNA reads TGTGCCAGCAGCATAGCGGAGGGACAGTCGGTTACCCAGTACTTC.

This clonotype is categorized as medium-sized. The chain uses TRBV12-3 or TRBV12-4 and TRBJ2-4, with a weak D call TRBD1 (5 bases). Trimming stripped 8 bases from V and 4 bases from J, with 9 bases between. CDR3 length equals 12 residues. CDR3 sequence: CASAQGKNIQYF. CDR3 in DNA: TGTGCCAGCGCGCAGGGAAAAAACATTCAGTACTTC.

This clonotype is classed as medium-sized. V and J are TRBV11-1 and TRBJ1-2, with D unresolved. The V end lost 6 bases, the J end lost 5 bases, and 13 bases lay between the germline ends. Germline assignment: CDR1 SGHAT and CDR2 FQDESV (reference sequence). The CDR3 spans 13 residues. The CDR3 DNA reads as TGTGCCAGCAGTTTAACCTCAGGATATGGCTACACCTTC. It specifies CASSLTSGYGYTF.

At least ten counts were recorded for this clonotype. The chain uses TRBV5-1 and TRBJ2-3; no firm D call. Trimming took off 6 bases at V and 4 bases at J, with 15 bases between the two ends. Looked up from germline, CDR1 is SGHRS and CDR2 is YFSETQ. This CDR3 has 14 amino acids. CDR3 in amino acids: CASTQAPDADTQYF. Here the CDR3 DNA reads TGCGCCAGCACGCAAGCTCCGGACGCAGATACGCAGTATTTT.

The chain links TRBV20-1 to TRBJ1-6; tentative D call: TRBD1 (5 bases). The germline V gene has CDR1 DFQATT and CDR2 SNEGSKA (reference sequence). The germline V and J ends were trimmed by 6 bases and 8 bases, with 20 bases remaining between them. The CDR3 runs 15 residues. Written as DNA, the CDR3 is TGCAGTGCGCGGACGAGCCCAGGGAACGATTCACCCCTCCACTTT. As protein: CSARTSPGNDSPLHF.

The chain recombines TRBV12-3 or TRBV12-4 with TRBJ2-3; D not resolved. This CDR3 contains 11 residues. V was cut by 6 bases and J by 9 bases, with 10 bases left in between. The CDR3 DNA reads TGTGCCAGCAGCCCGAAAGGCACGCAGTATTTT. Protein sequence: CASSPKGTQYF.

This clonotype showed up many times. CDR3 sequence: CASSLQGDTSTDTQYF. DNA for the CDR3: TGCGCCAGCAGCTTGCAGGGGGATACTAGCACAGATACGCAGTATTTT. The chain recombines TRBV5-1 with TRBJ2-3; 7 positions agree with TRBD1. The CDR3 runs to 16 residues. In germline, CDR1 is SGHRS, CDR2 YFSETQ. Losses at the gene ends were 1 base for V and 0 bases for J; bases not matched to a gene: 5.

The CDR3 coding sequence is TGTGCCAGCTCCTGGACTGGGGGAGGCAATGAGCAGTTCTTC. Translated, it gives CASSWTGGGNEQFF. The chain recombines TRBV18 with TRBJ2-1, with D tentatively TRBD2 (6 bases). Per germline, CDR1 KGHSH and CDR2 LQKENI. The CDR3 extends over 14 amino acids. V gave up 6 bases and J gave up 6 bases, with 15 bases separating them.

This clonotype was observed many times. V usage is TRBV5-1 and J usage is TRBJ2-1; TRBD2 matches at 8 bases. The V segment lost 0 bases and the J segment 6 bases; nucleotides outside the gene matches: 5. The CDR3 loop spans 15 amino acids. Germline V gives CDR1 SGHRS, CDR2 YFSETQ. DNA for the CDR3: TGCGCCAGCAGCTTGGGTCTAGCGGGCCTCAATGAGCAGTTCTTC. Translating gives CASSLGLAGLNEQFF.

This clonotype was detected ten times or more. The chain has TRBV10-3 and TRBJ2-1; perhaps D is TRBD1 or TRBD2 (5 bases each). The CDR3 has 15 amino acids. Germline assignment: CDR1 ENHRY and CDR2 SYGVKD. V lost 2 bases, J lost 5 bases, and 13 bases lay in between. The DNA for the CDR3 is TGTGCCATCAGTGAGCTTGGGGGAAGGAACAATGAGCAGTTCTTC. This encodes CAISELGGRNNEQFF.

This clonotype is medium-sized in the sample. V and J are TRBV13 and TRBJ2-5; D might be TRBD2 (5 bases). Between the trimmed V and J ends, which lost 2 bases and 3 bases, there was a span of 10 bases. The CDR3 length is 14 residues. The germline CDR1 and CDR2 sequences are PRHDT and FYEKMQ (reference sequence). The CDR3 bases are TGTGCCAGCAGCTTAAGGACTTTCAAAGAGACCCAGTACTTC. As protein: CASSLRTFKETQYF.

This clonotype has ten or more counts. The J gene is TRBJ2-5, the V gene TRBV14; a possible D gene is TRBD2 (6 bases). The CDR3 covers 14 residues. The V gene lost 1 base and the J gene lost 4 bases, with 10 bases spanning the gap. Germline CDR1 SGHDN, CDR2 FVKESK. Here the CDR3 DNA reads TGTGCCAGCAGCCAAGTTGGGGAGGCAGAGACCCAGTACTTC. This sequence encodes CASSQVGEAETQYF.